This TCR beta chain originates from a study of T cells after yellow fever vaccination (dated by TCRdb to the late 2010s). For the study in its entirety: The SMART-Seq v4 Ultra Low Input RNA kit was used to prepare libraries from fractions with low cell numbers. To follow T-cell clones before and after both primary and booster YFV17D yellow fever vaccination, bulk TCR alpha and beta repertoires underwent longitudinal sequencing. The cohort comprised two healthy male donors, one aged 18 to 30 and one aged 30 to 40 years. Blood was drawn at multiple timepoints before and after primary and secondary immunization, with bulk PBMC replicates and cell subsets isolated.

Read against the paper, the sample's treatment or condition label means: live attenuated yellow fever vaccine strain. At every blood-draw timepoint, two biological replicates of bulk PBMCs were collected. PBMCs were isolated from peripheral blood using a standard Ficoll-Paque protocol. RNA was extracted with TriZol from bulk PBMCs, CD4 and CD8 fractions, and dextramer-positive and dextramer-negative fractions. A few counts support this clonotype. The clone's antigen remains unknown. Base qualities are not provided; no much larger clone lies one nucleotide away. The cysteine opens and the phenylalanine closes a CDR3 of 19 amino acids. The CDR3 DNA has 57 bases and is translated from base 1. At the junction V is shortened by 0 bases and J by 3 bases; bases outside the gene matches: 14. CDR1 and CDR2 were assigned from the germline V gene as LGHNA and YSLEER. The sequencer listed for this sample is Illumina NovaSeq 6000. TCR cDNA was synthesized by 5'RACE template switching, which introduced a universal primer site and unique molecular identifiers. Priming of cDNA synthesis was performed from both the TCR alpha and TCR beta constant segments. Two PCR steps were used to amplify libraries, with sample barcodes and sequencing adapters being added in the second step. Sequencing of the libraries was done on either Illumina HiSeq 2500 (2x100 bp) or NovaSeq (2x150 bp). Concerning the study's data processing: MIGEC was used to demultiplex reads and collapse the reads into UMI consensus sequences, and MiXCR was used for V(D)J alignment. Using edgeR on replicate PBMC samples, clonotypes were called vaccine-responding if FDR was below 0.01 and the log2 fold change was above 5 up to day 15. Bulk clonotypes were assigned CD4 or CD8 identity according to which sequenced CD4 or CD8 repertoire held them at higher abundance. Clones were called with MiXCR by TCRdb after fastp trimmed the public reads at Q25, and only in-frame beta chains were retained. CDR3 protein sequences are deduplicated, and each keeps its most common genes and DNA. Here the V and J calls rest on TCRdb's processing, not on the authors' analysis. In all, the sample holds hundreds of thousands of distinct CDR3 sequences, and around 4% of those were seen once. The ten largest clones capture around 24% of the sample.

On the study overall, not on this receptor specifically: A small share of clonotypes was detected in both CD4 and CD8 compartments, with the overlap likely arising from convergent recombination. After the booster, most clones that had expanded after primary vaccination were detected again (around 97% of CD4 and around nine tenths of CD8), suggesting broad maintenance of memory. Compared with the primary T-cell response, the secondary T-cell response was weaker but faster, peaking on day 5 rather than day 15. Because abundant contaminating clonotypes from the bulk population could be contained in FACS-sorted repertoires, computational filtering was required. Because only two donors were included in the study, the extent to which the findings can be generalized is limited.

This TCR came from a man between 18 and 29 years old who received the YFV17D yellow fever vaccine. The sequencing used PBMCs, collected on the day of the yellow fever booster vaccination. Recombination linked TRBV4-3 to TRBJ2-3, and 8 junctional nucleotides match TRBD2. The nucleotides are TGCGCCAGCAGCCAAGATTTAGGGGAGCGGGGGTTAAAGACAGATACGCAGTATTTT. Translated, this gives CASSQDLGERGLKTDTQYF.